These 21 T cell receptor beta chains were all obtained from the same sample, sequenced in a study of shared clonotypes between healthy human individuals. Clones were read by immunoSEQ multiplex PCR, and TCRdb kept only the in-frame ones, dropping some. Here the sample spans some 680,000 clones, more than 70% being singletons. Sequencing was performed on memory CD4+ T cells sorted from blood. Noted subset: CD45RA-negative fraction. The receptors originated from a woman in her twenties or thirties in good health.

J is TRBJ1-2 and V is TRBV4-1; TRBD1 might be the D (6 bases). Trimming cost V 6 bases and J 0 bases, with 14 bases left between them. CDR1 and CDR2 from the germline V gene are MGHRA and YSYEKL. The CDR3 extends over 15 amino acids. This CDR3 reads CASSQRGASNYGYTF. As DNA, the CDR3 is TGCGCCAGCAGTCAACGGGGGGCATCTAACTATGGCTACACCTTC.

The CDR3 DNA reads as TGTGCCAGCAGTCAGGGGAACTATGGCTACACCTTC. This codes for CASSQGNYGYTF. This chain uses TRBV6-5 with TRBJ1-2; perhaps TRBD1 as D (6 bases). Germline V gene data show CDR1 as MNHEY and CDR2 as SVGAGI. With 5 bases removed from V and 2 bases from J, the gap between germline ends came to 6 bases. The CDR3 has 12 residues.

The V gene is TRBV19, the J gene TRBJ2-3; perhaps TRBD2 as D (6 bases). The CDR3 has 15 amino acids. Looked up from germline, CDR1 is LNHDA and CDR2 is SQIVND (reference sequence). Trimming took 2 bases from V and 0 from J, leaving 9 bases between them. The CDR3 loop is CASSIRGVSTDTQYF. The CDR3 coding sequence is TGTGCCAGTAGTATACGCGGGGTTAGCACAGATACGCAGTATTTT.

This clone was detected only a few times. The CDR3 is CASSPGAANTEAFF. Written as DNA, the CDR3 is TGTGCCAGCAGCCCCGGGGCAGCCAACACTGAAGCTTTCTTT. This chain uses TRBV7-2 with TRBJ1-1, with a tentative D call TRBD1 (5 bases). This CDR3 region has 14 residues. From germline, CDR1 is SGHTA and CDR2 FQGNSA. The V gene lost 5 bases and the J gene lost 2 bases, with 12 bases spanning the gap.

The rearrangement uses TRBV27 and TRBJ2-1, with 8 bases matching TRBD1. The CDR3 has 16 amino acids. Germline V gene lookup returns CDR1 MNHEY and CDR2 SMNVEV (reference sequence). V lost 0 bases and J lost 9; bases outside the gene matches: 10. The CDR3 reads CASSLSTGAAVGEQFF. The CDR3 DNA follows: TGTGCCAGCAGTTTATCGACAGGGGCGGCTGTAGGTGAGCAGTTCTTC.

V is TRBV18 and J is TRBJ2-5; TRBD1 might be the D (6 bases). From germline, CDR1 is KGHSH and CDR2 LQKENI. The CDR3 loop spans 15 amino acids. V lost 1 base and J lost 2, with 11 bases in between. The CDR3 DNA is TGTGCCAGCTCACCACTACAGGGCTATCAAGAGACCCAGTACTTC. This translates into CASSPLQGYQETQYF.

The CDR3 loop is CASSIRVTGLFEQYF. The CDR3 DNA sequence: TGTGCCAGCAGTATCCGTGTGACAGGGTTGTTCGAGCAGTACTTC. The rearrangement links TRBV28 to TRBJ2-5, with 7 bases aligning to TRBD1. The end of the DNA fits TRBJ2-7 better, so the J call may be wrong. Germline lookup yields CDR1 MDHEN and CDR2 SYDVKM. CDR3 length: 15 residues.

The chain links TRBV5-1 to TRBJ2-7; weak D call: TRBD2 (6 bases). CDR3 length: 16 residues. Trimming removed 0 bases at V and 9 bases at J, with 22 bases between. Germline V gene sequence: CDR1 SGHRS, CDR2 YFSETQ. The CDR3 DNA reads as TGCGCCAGCAGCTTGGCGCCGGGAGATTATCTTCGTGTGCAGTACTTC. Translation: CASSLAPGDYLRVQYF.

For this clone: The sample contains more than one DNA sequence encoding this CDR3. The V gene is TRBV28, the J gene TRBJ1-1; tentatively, D is TRBD1 (5 bases). Trimming shortened V by 6 bases and J by 2 bases, and 10 bases separated the two germline ends. Per the germline V gene, CDR1 is MDHEN and CDR2 is SYDVKM. This CDR3 is built from 13 residues. The CDR3 is CASSSTGNTEAFF. The CDR3 nucleotides are TGTGCCAGCAGCTCCACAGGTAACACTGAAGCTTTCTTT. The variable domain in full, completed from reference TRBV28 and TRBJ1-1, reads DVKVTQSSRYLVKRTGEKVFLECVQDMDHENMFWYRQDPGLGLRLIYFSYDVKMKEKGDIPEGYSVSREKKERFSLILESASTNQTSMYLCASSSTGNTEAFFGQGTRLTVV.

This chain links TRBV7-8 with TRBJ2-7, with D unclear. CDR3 size: 17 residues. V lost 3 bases, J lost 4 bases, and 22 bases lay in between. Germline CDR1 SGHVS, CDR2 FQNEAQ. DNA for the CDR3: TGTGCCAGCAGCTTTAGAGACCTAACAGCCCCCGGATACGAGCAGTACTTC. This sequence encodes CASSFRDLTAPGYEQYF.

This clone was detected only a few times. This sequence joins TRBV5-1 and TRBJ2-2; D unresolved. With 3 bases removed from V and 7 bases from J, the gap between germline ends came to 10 bases. The CDR3 is 13 amino acids. In germline, CDR1 is SGHRS, CDR2 YFSETQ. The CDR3 sequence is CASSWTVSGELFF. In DNA, the CDR3 is TGCGCCAGCAGCTGGACCGTGAGCGGGGAGCTGTTTTTT.

The chain links TRBV14 to TRBJ2-2, with D perhaps matching TRBD2 (5 bases). This CDR3 has 12 residues. The V end lost 8 bases, the J end lost 7 bases, and 11 bases lay between the germline ends. Germline loops: CDR1 SGHDN, CDR2 FVKESK. CDR3 in amino acids: CASRWRVGELFF. CDR3 sequence (DNA): TGTGCCAGCCGGTGGCGGGTCGGGGAGCTGTTTTTT. Full variable domain (rest looked up from reference TRBV14 and TRBJ2-2): EAGVTQFPSHSVIEKGQTVTLRCDPISGHDNLYWYRRVMGKEIKFLLHFVKESKQDESGMPNNRFLAERTGGTYSTLKVQPAELEDSGVYFCASRWRVGELFFGEGSRLTVL.

The chain links TRBV29-1 to TRBJ1-2; D is uncertain. V lost 4 bases and J 4 bases, leaving 16 bases between the germline ends. The CDR3 spans 14 residues. Germline lookup yields CDR1 SQVTM and CDR2 ANQGSEA. CDR3 residues: CSVANTLETYGYTF. The CDR3 DNA is TGCAGCGTTGCCAACACCCTCGAGACCTATGGCTACACCTTC.

The sample holds many counts of this clone. At the DNA level, this CDR3 is encoded by other sequences in the same sample as well. The chain carries TRBV5-1 and TRBJ2-7; no firm D call. The CDR3 is 14 amino acids. The germline V gene encodes CDR1 SGHRS and CDR2 YFSETQ. V lost 0 bases to trimming and J lost 4 bases, with 11 bases between them. CDR3 loop: CASSLGAGPYEQYF. Here the CDR3 DNA reads TGCGCCAGCAGCTTGGGGGCCGGACCGTACGAGCAGTACTTC.

This clone was seen only once. A far larger clone differs by one base, so this is likely a read error. The sample holds other DNA sequences that translate to the same CDR3. The chain recombines TRBV6-1 with TRBJ1-4; possibly TRBD1 for D (5 bases). Germline V gene lookup returns CDR1 MNHNS and CDR2 SASEGT. The CDR3 length is 15 residues. The CDR3 protein is CASSPYRSNNEKLFF. In nucleotides, the CDR3 is TGTGCCAGCAGTCCTTACAGGTCGAATAATGAAAAATTGTTTTTT.

V is TRBV5-4 and J is TRBJ2-5; 7 bases fit TRBD2. The CDR3 has 15 residues. Looked up from germline, CDR1 is SGHNT and CDR2 is YYREEE (reference sequence). The trim removed 2 bases at V and 5 bases at J, leaving 9 bases unmatched. The CDR3: CASSLASGPGETQYF. CDR3 nucleotide sequence: TGTGCCAGCAGCTTAGCTAGCGGACCAGGGGAGACCCAGTACTTC.

This clone was observed many times. V and J are TRBV19 and TRBJ2-3; D is possibly TRBD2 (5 bases). Per germline, CDR1 LNHDA and CDR2 SQIVND (reference sequence). This CDR3 has 15 amino acids. The ends were cut back, 5 bases at V and 0 bases at J, with 12 bases in the middle. CDR3 amino acids: CASSVGGGSTDTQYF. The CDR3 coding sequence is TGTGCCAGTAGTGTAGGAGGAGGTAGCACAGATACGCAGTATTTT. Based on the CDR3 plus reference TRBV19 and TRBJ2-3, the full variable domain is DGGITQSPKYLFRKEGQNVTLSCEQNLNHDAMYWYRQDPGQGLRLIYYSQIVNDFQKGDIAEGYSVSREKKESFPLTVTSAQKNPTAFYLCASSVGGGSTDTQYFGPGTRLTVL.

A few counts support this clone. The chain is built from TRBV11-2 and TRBJ1-5, with 9 bases that match TRBD1. The germline gives CDR1 SGHAT, CDR2 FQNNGV. The CDR3 consists of 15 residues. J gave up 3 bases and V 4 bases, and 4 bases lay outside the gene matches. CDR3 protein: CASSSGQGANQPQHF. In nucleotides, the CDR3 is TGTGCCAGCAGCTCGGGACAGGGCGCCAATCAGCCCCAGCATTTT. The full variable domain, with the rest looked up from reference TRBV11-2 and TRBJ1-5, is EAGVAQSPRYKIIEKRQSVAFWCNPISGHATLYWYQQILGQGPKLLIQFQNNGVVDDSQLPKDRFSAERLKGVDSTLKIQPAKLEDSAVYLCASSSGQGANQPQHFGDGTRLSIL.

The CDR3 is CASRQGQLNTEAFF. The DNA for the CDR3 is TGTGCCAGTAGGCAGGGACAGCTGAACACTGAAGCTTTCTTT. J is TRBJ1-1 and V is TRBV19, with 7 positions matching TRBD1. The CDR3 is 14 amino acids. Germline V gene lookup returns CDR1 LNHDA and CDR2 SQIVND (reference sequence). The V and J ends lost 6 bases and 0 bases, in that order; junction bases with no gene match: 4.

This chain joins TRBV19 and TRBJ2-7; 8 bases line up with TRBD1. Per the germline V gene, CDR1 is LNHDA and CDR2 is SQIVND (reference sequence). This CDR3 spans 13 amino acids. V lost 6 bases to trimming and J lost 4 bases; unmatched junction nucleotides: 5. CDR3 residues: CASRQTGAYEQYF. The CDR3 bases are TGTGCCAGTAGACAGACAGGGGCTTACGAGCAGTACTTC.

CDR3 nucleotide sequence: TGTGCCAGCAGCTTACGAGCAGGGACAGCCTACGAGCAGTACTTC. Encoded protein: CASSLRAGTAYEQYF. This chain connects TRBV7-9 to TRBJ2-7, with 7 bases lining up with TRBD1. Unmatched junction bases numbered 6, after V lost 2 bases and J lost 2 bases. This CDR3 is 15 amino acids long. CDR1 and CDR2 (germline): SEHNR, FQNEAQ (reference sequence).